The following is a T cell receptor (beta chain) sequence with its context. Its recognized antigen is unknown. No clone much larger than this one lies a single base away; base qualities are absent. This sample stems from a study of naive CD8 T cells in extremely preterm neonates (dated by TCRdb to 2016 to 2017). At the level of the whole study: The study compared the TCRbeta CDR3 repertoires of sorted naive CD8+ T cells among four age groups: extremely preterm neonates, term neonates, young children and adults. On the study overall, not on this receptor specifically: The proportion of shared CDR3 nucleotide sequences was higher in preterm neonates (about 2.7%) than in term neonates (0.4%), young children (about 0.03%) and adults (about 0.01%). To track T cell development within individuals, the authors urged prospective longitudinal studies of preterm and term neonates. Preterm CDR3s were shorter, with fewer N additions and less junctional trimming, and were closer to germline than those of older groups. The authors noted a small sample size and variable productive template counts among preterm samples as limitations. Compared with all other age groups, preterm neonates showed significantly lower iChao1 richness (p < 0.05) along with an even clone distribution, indicating a less rich repertoire.

TCRbeta CDR3 regions were amplified from genomic DNA by a two-step, bias-controlled multiplex PCR. Primers specific for every TRBV and TRBJ gene segment were used in the multiplex PCR. The immunoSEQ Assay was used to generate the TCRbeta repertoire data. The original methods were these. To merge closely related sequences, reads went through filtering and clustering using a relative-frequency ratio and a modified nearest-neighbor algorithm. The V, D and J gene assignments for CDR3 sequences were based on IMGT annotation. Template counts were normalized for PCR amplification bias and quantified against synthetic TCR CDR3 analog sequences. Only unique productive sequences, defined as in-frame CDR3 sequences lacking stop codons, were included in the analyses. The immunoSEQ Analyzer software was used to calculate iChao1 richness and clonality, with clonality defined as 1 minus Pielou's evenness. Depending on the Shapiro-Wilk normality results, either Student's t-test or a non-parametric test was run in JMP for statistical testing. TCRdb mirrors the immuneACCESS table, restricted to in-frame sequences. Some clones are absent from its copies; in checked studies, under half trace to an unresolved V gene, and the reason for the others is unknown. V, J and clone size were drawn from that table, and D and trimming were deduced from the DNA. This sample gives 4,000 to 5,000 clones in total; 97% of them show up just once. Clones ranked in the top ten supply over 0.4% of the sample.

The term cord blood was obtained from five elective full-term cesarean deliveries at about 36-41 weeks of gestation that occurred without labor or rupture of membranes. Exclusion from the study was applied to pregnancies with fetal demise, active maternal HSV infection or known maternal HIV infection. A FACSAria III cell sorter was used to sort live, Annexin V-negative naive CD8+ T cells (CD3+CD8+CD45RA+CCR7+). Between roughly 17,000 and 110,000 naive CD8+ T cells were sorted per sample. Preassembled standardized sampling kits were used to collect mixed venous-arterial cord blood. Cord blood stayed at room temperature and was processed within 4 hours after collection. Ficoll-Paque density gradient centrifugation was used to isolate mononuclear cells from diluted blood. Before sorting, mononuclear cells were cryopreserved in approximately 10% DMSO plus 90% FBS and kept long term at -150 degrees C. After thawing, the cells were stained with Annexin V and with antibodies against CD3, CD8, CCR7 and CD45RA. Genomic DNA was extracted from snap-frozen sorted cell pellets with the DNeasy Blood and Tissue Kit.

From the cysteine up to the phenylalanine, the CDR3 has a length of 17 residues. The read is trimmed to its CDR3 DNA, 51 bases read in frame from base 1. Relative to germline, V is missing 4 bases and J is missing 3 bases, with 8 bases of the junction outside any gene match. For CDR1 and CDR2, the germline V gene lists LGHNT and FRNRAP. This clonotype originated in a newborn in good health. The sequence links TRBV12-5 to TRBJ2-3, with TRBD2 identical over 12 junction bases. Input material: naive CD8+ T cells from cord blood. In nucleotide form, the sequence is TGTGCTAGTGGTTCCTACCCTAGCGGGGGGGGAACAGATACGCAGTATTTT. This codes for CASGSYPSGGGTDTQYF.